This T cell receptor beta chain comes out of a study of shared clonotypes between healthy human individuals. The study's findings and limits: Unshared clonotypes carried lower generation probabilities than those common to all four donors. Naive subsets generally had larger estimated richness than memory subsets.

Produced via immunoSEQ multiplex PCR; TCRdb's table is partial and in-frame only. The sample yields 550,000 to 800,000 clones, 90% seen once. Comments on this clone: Antigen: not known.

The CDR3 sequence is 14 residues long. Germline CDR1 SGDLS, CDR2 YYNGEE. Trimming shortened V by 1 base and J by 3 bases, and 8 bases separated the two germline ends. The V call is TRBV9, the J call TRBJ2-1, with no clear D. This receptor was identified in a man aged 18 to 35 in good health. Some clones in this sample may be carry-over from other donors' samples. Material for sequencing was memory CD8+ T cells from PBMCs. The subset denotes: CD45RO+ cells pooled with CCR7-negative TemRA cells. The chain's CDR3 is CASSVRRGYNEQFF. In DNA, the CDR3 is TGTGCCAGCAGCGTACGGCGAGGCTACAATGAGCAGTTCTTC.